The clone carrying this T cell receptor (beta chain) was detected a few times. This sample was included in a study of blood T cell repertoires in COVID-19. Background on the study: Sources were T cells, B-cell-depleted T cells, or PBMCs; the material itself was cDNA or gDNA.

Method: immunoSEQ multiplex PCR; TCRdb's copy keeps in-frame clones and lacks some. Of around 230,000 clones in the sample, approximately 75% were seen once. The origin of this receptor is a man aged 35 to 55 who had recovered from COVID-19. Sequenced input: PBMCs or T cells enriched from blood (not recorded which).

The CDR3 DNA follows: TGTGCCAGCAGTTTAGTCCTCCAGAAGGGCTACACCTTC. Its protein is CASSLVLQKGYTF. The chain links TRBV28 to TRBJ1-2; D uncertain. In germline, CDR1 is MDHEN, CDR2 SYDVKM. The CDR3 totals 13 residues. V was pared by 2 bases and J by 8 bases, with 12 bases between.